This TCR beta chain was captured in a study of cytomegalovirus exposure and HLA in healthy donors. The CDR3 spans 12 residues. Per the germline V gene, CDR1 is MDHEN and CDR2 is SYDVKM. After removal of 6 bases from V and 4 bases from J, the junction contained 2 bases not matched to a gene. The PCR ran on 60 Vbeta and 13 Jbeta primers. Only in-frame clones appear in the TCRdb table, and some are missing; sequencing was by immunoSEQ multiplex PCR. This table lists 110,000 to 150,000 clones. The sequenced sample consisted of PBMCs. The TCR comes from a male donor in good health and CMV-seronegative. V gene TRBV28 combines with J gene TRBJ1-1; 7 positions match TRBD1. The CDR3 reads CASRTGITEAFF. The CDR3 DNA follows: TGTGCCAGCAGGACAGGGATCACTGAAGCTTTCTTT.